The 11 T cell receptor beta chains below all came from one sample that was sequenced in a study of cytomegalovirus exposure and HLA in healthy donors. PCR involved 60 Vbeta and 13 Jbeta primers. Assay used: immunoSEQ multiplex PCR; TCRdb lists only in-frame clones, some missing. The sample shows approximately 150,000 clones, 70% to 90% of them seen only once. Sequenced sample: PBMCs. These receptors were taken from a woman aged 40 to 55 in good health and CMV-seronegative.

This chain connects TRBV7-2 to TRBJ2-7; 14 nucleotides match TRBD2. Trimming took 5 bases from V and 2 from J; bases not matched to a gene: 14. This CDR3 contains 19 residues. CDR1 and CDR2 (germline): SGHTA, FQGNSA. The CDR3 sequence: CASSNLPGLAGATPYEQYF. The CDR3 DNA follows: TGTGCCAGCAGCAACCTCCCGGGACTAGCGGGAGCTACCCCCTACGAGCAGTACTTC.

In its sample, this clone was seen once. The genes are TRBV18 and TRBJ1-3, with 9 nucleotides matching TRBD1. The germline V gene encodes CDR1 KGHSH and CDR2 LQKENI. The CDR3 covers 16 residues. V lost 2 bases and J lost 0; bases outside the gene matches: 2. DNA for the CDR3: TGTGCCAGCTCACCAGAACAGGGGGCCTCTGGAAACACCATATATTTT. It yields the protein CASSPEQGASGNTIYF.

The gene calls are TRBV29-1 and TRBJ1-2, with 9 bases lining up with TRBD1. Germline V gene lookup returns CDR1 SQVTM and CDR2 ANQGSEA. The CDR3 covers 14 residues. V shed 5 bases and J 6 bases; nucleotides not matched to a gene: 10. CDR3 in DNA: TGCAGCGTTACTAAACAGGGGGCGACGAATGGCTACACCTTC. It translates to CSVTKQGATNGYTF.

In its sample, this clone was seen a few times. Here the CDR3 reads CASSLDRGGGYTF. The CDR3 nucleotides read TGTGCCAGCAGCTTAGACAGGGGAGGAGGCTACACCTTC. V gene TRBV7-6 combines with J gene TRBJ1-2; 7 bases align to TRBD1. Germline V gene sequence: CDR1 SGHVS, CDR2 FNYEAQ. CDR3 size: 13 residues. Losses at the gene ends were 1 base for V and 8 bases for J; bases not matched to a gene: 4.

CDR3 coding DNA: TGCGCCAGCAGTAGCGGGGGGCGTCTGCTCTACGAGCAGTACTTC. Translation: CASSSGGRLLYEQYF. V and J are TRBV10-1 and TRBJ2-7, with 9 bases fitting TRBD2. The germline CDR1 and CDR2 sequences are WNHNN and SYGVQD (reference sequence). The J segment lost 3 bases and the V segment lost 5 bases, leaving 8 bases of the junction unmatched. The CDR3 length is 15 residues.

CDR3 sequence reads: CASSPPGRGNEKLFF. CDR3 in DNA: TGTGCCAGCTCACCACCGGGGCGGGGTAATGAAAAACTGTTTTTT. The chain links TRBV18 to TRBJ1-4; D is possibly TRBD1 (5 bases). The CDR3 consists of 15 residues. V was cut by 0 bases and J by 4 bases, with 9 bases left in between. CDR1 and CDR2 (germline): KGHSH, LQKENI.

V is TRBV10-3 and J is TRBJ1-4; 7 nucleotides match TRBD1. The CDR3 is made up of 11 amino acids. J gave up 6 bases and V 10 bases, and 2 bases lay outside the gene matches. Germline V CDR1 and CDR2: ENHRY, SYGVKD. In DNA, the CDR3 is TGTGCCAAGGACAGGTATGAAAAACTGTTTTTT. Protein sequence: CAKDRYEKLFF.

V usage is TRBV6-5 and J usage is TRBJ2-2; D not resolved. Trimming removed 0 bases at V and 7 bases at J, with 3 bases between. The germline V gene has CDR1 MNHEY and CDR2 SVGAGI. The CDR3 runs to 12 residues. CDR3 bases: TGTGCCAGCAGTTACTCCGTCGGGGAGCTGTTTTTT. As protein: CASSYSVGELFF.

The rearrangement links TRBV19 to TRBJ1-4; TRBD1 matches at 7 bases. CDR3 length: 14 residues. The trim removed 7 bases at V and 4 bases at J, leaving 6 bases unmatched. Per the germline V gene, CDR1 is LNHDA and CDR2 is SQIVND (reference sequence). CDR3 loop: CASNQQGFNEKLFF. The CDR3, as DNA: TGTGCCAGTAATCAACAGGGGTTTAATGAAAAACTGTTTTTT.

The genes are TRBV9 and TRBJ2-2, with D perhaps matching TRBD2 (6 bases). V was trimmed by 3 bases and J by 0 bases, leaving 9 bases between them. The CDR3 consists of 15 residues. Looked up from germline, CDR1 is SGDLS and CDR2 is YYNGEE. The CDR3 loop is CASSEGTSNTGELFF. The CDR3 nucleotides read TGTGCCAGCAGCGAGGGGACTTCGAACACCGGGGAGCTGTTTTTT. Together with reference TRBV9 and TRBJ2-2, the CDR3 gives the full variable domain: DSGVTQTPKHLITATGQRVTLRCSPRSGDLSVYWYQQSLDQGLQFLIQYYNGEERAKGNILERFSAQQFPDLHSELNLSSLELGDSALYFCASSEGTSNTGELFFGEGSRLTVL.

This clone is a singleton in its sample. CDR3 sequence reads: CASSNQGLAYSYEQYF. CDR3 coding DNA: TGTGCCAGCAGCAATCAGGGACTAGCGTACTCCTACGAGCAGTACTTC. The gene calls are TRBV21-1 and TRBJ2-7; the table calls TRBD2, which could not be checked here. TRBV21-1 is recorded as a pseudogene. This CDR3 has 16 amino acids.